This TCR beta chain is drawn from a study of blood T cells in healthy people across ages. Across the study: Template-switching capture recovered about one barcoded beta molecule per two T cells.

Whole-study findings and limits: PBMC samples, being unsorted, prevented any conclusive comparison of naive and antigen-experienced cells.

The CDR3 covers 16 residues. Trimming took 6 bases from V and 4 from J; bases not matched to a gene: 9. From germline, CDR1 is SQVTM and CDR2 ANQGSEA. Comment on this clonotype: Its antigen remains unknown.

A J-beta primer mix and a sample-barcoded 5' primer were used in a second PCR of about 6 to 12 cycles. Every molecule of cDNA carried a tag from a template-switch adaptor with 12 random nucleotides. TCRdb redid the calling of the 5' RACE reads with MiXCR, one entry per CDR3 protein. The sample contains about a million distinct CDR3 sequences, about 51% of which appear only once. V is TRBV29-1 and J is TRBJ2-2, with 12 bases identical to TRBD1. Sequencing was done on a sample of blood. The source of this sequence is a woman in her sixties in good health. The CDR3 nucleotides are TGCAGCGTAGGCCGGGACAGGGGGCCGGTCACCGGGGAGCTGTTTTTT. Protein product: CSVGRDRGPVTGELFF.